This is a list of T cell receptor beta chains from one sample in a study of CD8+CD57+ T cells in acquired aplastic anemia. TCRdb re-analysed the reads in MiXCR, keeping a single row per CDR3 protein. The sample carries under 200,000 distinct CDR3 sequences, around half recorded once. Source material: sorted CD4+, CD8+, or CD8+CD57+ T cells (not recorded which) from PBMCs. These receptors were obtained from a human donor with aplastic anemia. The CDR3 runs from the conserved cysteine through the conserved F or W. Fields, in order: V gene, D gene, clone size, J gene, CDR3 DNA, CDR3 protein. A D gene is named only where the DNA matches it firmly. Not every row has a clone size; where given, it reads once, few, many or a size class.

V gene: TRBV6-6; D gene: NA; clone size: many; J gene: TRBJ2-7; CDR3 DNA: TGTGCCAGCAGTTACGACCCTACGAGGGAGCAGTACTTC; CDR3 protein: CASSYDPTREQYF
V gene: TRBV11-2; D gene: NA; clone size: NA; J gene: TRBJ2-3; CDR3 DNA: TGTGCCAGCAGCCCGGTAGGCGGACAGCCTTTTACGGATACGCAGTATTTT; CDR3 protein: CASSPVGGQPFTDTQYF
V gene: TRBV28; D gene: NA; clone size: NA; J gene: TRBJ2-1; CDR3 DNA: TGTGCCAGCGACTCGGGTCAGCGGACCTACAATGAGCAGTTCTTC; CDR3 protein: CASDSGQRTYNEQFF
V gene: TRBV20-1; D gene: TRBD2; clone size: many; J gene: TRBJ2-3; CDR3 DNA: TGCAGTGCTCTTAAGGCTAGCGGGAGTAGGGATACGCAGTATTTT; CDR3 protein: CSALKASGSRDTQYF
V gene: TRBV7-8; D gene: NA; clone size: NA; J gene: TRBJ1-6; CDR3 DNA: TGTGCCAGCAGCTTAGGTCATAGGAATTCACCCCTCCACTTT; CDR3 protein: CASSLGHRNSPLHF
V gene: TRBV7-8; D gene: TRBD1; clone size: many; J gene: TRBJ2-5; CDR3 DNA: TGTGCCAGCAGCAGCGGACAGGTCCAAGAGACCCAGTACTTC; CDR3 protein: CASSSGQVQETQYF
V gene: TRBV20-1; D gene: TRBD2; clone size: NA; J gene: TRBJ2-5; CDR3 DNA: TGCAGTGCTAGTACTAGCGGGGTTAAAGAGACCCAGTACTTC; CDR3 protein: CSASTSGVKETQYF
V gene: TRBV5-6; D gene: TRBD1; clone size: many; J gene: TRBJ1-1; CDR3 DNA: TGTGCCAGCAGCTGGCGAGGGGGCGGCACTGAAGCTTTCTTT; CDR3 protein: CASSWRGGGTEAFF
V gene: TRBV18; D gene: NA; clone size: NA; J gene: TRBJ1-1; CDR3 DNA: TGTGCCAGCTCAAAGCTACTGGCCCGGGGTTGGTACACTGAAGCTTTCTTT; CDR3 protein: CASSKLLARGWYTEAFF
V gene: TRBV7-9; D gene: NA; clone size: many; J gene: TRBJ2-7; CDR3 DNA: TGTGCCAGCGTGCTTGGGAGCTCCTACGAGCAGTACTTC; CDR3 protein: CASVLGSSYEQYF
V gene: TRBV15; D gene: NA; clone size: NA; J gene: TRBJ2-3; CDR3 DNA: TGTGCCACCAGCAGTCAGAGGGGGGGCTACGCAGATACGCAGTATTTT; CDR3 protein: CATSSQRGGYADTQYF
V gene: TRBV27; D gene: NA; clone size: many; J gene: TRBJ2-7; CDR3 DNA: TGTGCCAGCAGTCGACCTCGGGAGCGGCCGGGGGAGCAGTACTTC; CDR3 protein: CASSRPRERPGEQYF
V gene: TRBV19; D gene: TRBD2; clone size: many; J gene: TRBJ2-7; CDR3 DNA: TGTGCCACGACAGCAGCGGGATACGAGCAGTACTTC; CDR3 protein: CATTAAGYEQYF
V gene: TRBV19; D gene: NA; clone size: NA; J gene: TRBJ2-5; CDR3 DNA: TGTGCCAGTAGCCAAAACAGTGGGAAAGAGACCCAGTACTTC; CDR3 protein: CASSQNSGKETQYF
V gene: TRBV30; D gene: NA; clone size: NA; J gene: TRBJ2-2; CDR3 DNA: TGTGCCTGGAGTCGAGGGGGAGAGGGCGGGAGCACCGGGGAGCTGTTTTTT; CDR3 protein: CAWSRGGEGGSTGELFF
V gene: TRBV19; D gene: NA; clone size: many; J gene: TRBJ2-2; CDR3 DNA: TGTGCCAGTAGGCGACAGTTGAACACCGGGGAGCTGTTTTTT; CDR3 protein: CASRRQLNTGELFF
V gene: TRBV11-1; D gene: TRBD2; clone size: few; J gene: TRBJ2-1; CDR3 DNA: TGTGCCAGCAGCCCCCGGACTAGCGGGAGTAATGAGCAGTTCTTC; CDR3 protein: CASSPRTSGSNEQFF
V gene: TRBV13; D gene: NA; clone size: NA; J gene: TRBJ2-5; CDR3 DNA: TGTGCCAGCAGCTTATTGGTGGACCGGGGGACCCAGTACTTC; CDR3 protein: CASSLLVDRGTQYF
V gene: TRBV14; D gene: NA; clone size: many; J gene: TRBJ2-5; CDR3 DNA: TGTGCCAGCACTGCGGTCACGGCCCCTCAAGAGACCCAGTACTTC; CDR3 protein: CASTAVTAPQETQYF
V gene: TRBV30; D gene: TRBD1; clone size: few; J gene: TRBJ1-5; CDR3 DNA: TGTGCCTGGGGGGGACAGGGAAATCAGCCCCAGCATTTT; CDR3 protein: CAWGGQGNQPQHF
V gene: TRBV7-3; D gene: NA; clone size: NA; J gene: TRBJ1-6; CDR3 DNA: TGTGCCAGCAGCCGCGGGGATTCACCCCTCCACTTT; CDR3 protein: CASSRGDSPLHF
V gene: TRBV7-6; D gene: NA; clone size: many; J gene: TRBJ1-2; CDR3 DNA: TGTGCCAGCAGCCCACCGACTAACTATGGCTACACCTTC; CDR3 protein: CASSPPTNYGYTF
V gene: TRBV7-6; D gene: NA; clone size: NA; J gene: TRBJ2-7; CDR3 DNA: TGTGCCAGCAGCTTAGACAGTACAGGGAACCCCTCCTACGAGCAGTACTTC; CDR3 protein: CASSLDSTGNPSYEQYF
V gene: TRBV10-3; D gene: TRBD2; clone size: NA; J gene: TRBJ2-7; CDR3 DNA: TGTGCCATCAGTGAGGGACTAGCGGGAGTGAGCGAGCAGTACTTC; CDR3 protein: CAISEGLAGVSEQYF
V gene: TRBV20-1; D gene: NA; clone size: many; J gene: TRBJ2-1; CDR3 DNA: TGCAGTGCTAGGGTTACCCCCCCGCGGGTCTACAATGAGCAGTTCTTC; CDR3 protein: CSARVTPPRVYNEQFF
V gene: TRBV2; D gene: TRBD2; clone size: few; J gene: TRBJ2-2; CDR3 DNA: TGTGCCAGCAGTGAACCAGCGGGAGGTACCGGGGAGCTGTTTTTT; CDR3 protein: CASSEPAGGTGELFF